Listed below are T cell receptor beta chains from one sample, sequenced in a study of shared clonotypes between healthy human individuals. Profiling relied on immunoSEQ multiplex PCR, and the TCRdb table lists in-frame clones only, not all of them. The sample lists 2 million to 3 million clones, more than 80% seen once, with under 0.15% in the top ten. The sequencing input was naive CD4+ T cells sorted from blood. The receptor set was obtained from a man in his late teens or twenties in good health. The CDR3 runs from the conserved cysteine through the conserved F or W. A D gene is named only where the DNA matches it firmly. Clone sizes are given selectively: once, few, many, or a class where the clone is expanded.

size,V,D,J,DNA,CDR3
-,TRBV6-5,-,TRBJ2-1,TGTGCCAGCAGTTACAGGCAGGATTACAATGAGCAGTTCTTC,CASSYRQDYNEQFF
-,TRBV10-3,-,TRBJ2-3,TGTGCCATCGCAGACAACACAGATACGCAGTATTTT,CAIADNTDTQYF
-,TRBV5-1,-,TRBJ2-6,TGCGCCAGCACCCCTACTGGGGCCAACGTCCTGACTTTC,CASTPTGANVLTF
-,TRBV4-2,TRBD1,TRBJ2-7,TGTGCCAGCAGCCAAGGACAGGGAACGATCGTAGAGCAGTACTTC,CASSQGQGTIVEQYF
-,TRBV5-8,TRBD1,TRBJ2-5,TGTGCCAGCAGCTGGGACAGGGGCACTAAAGAGACCCAGTACTTC,CASSWDRGTKETQYF
-,TRBV30,-,TRBJ1-4,TGTGCCTGGACTTGGGCTCAGGCCCTGAATGAAAAACTGTTTTTT,CAWTWAQALNEKLFF
-,TRBV4-1,-,TRBJ1-1,TGCGCCAGCAGCCAGGAGGGACACGCATCCACTGAAGCTTTCTTT,CASSQEGHASTEAFF
-,TRBV2,TRBD1,TRBJ2-1,TGTGCCAGCAGAGATGACAGGGGCACCTACAATGAGCAGTTCTTC,CASRDDRGTYNEQFF
few,TRBV29-1,TRBD1,TRBJ1-1,TGCAGCGTCGGCGGAGGACAGGGCAACATCAAAGCTTTCTTT,CSVGGGQGNIKAFF
-,TRBV19,-,TRBJ1-5,TGTGCCAGTAGTACGATCGGCACAGGGAGCAATCAGCCCCAGCATTTT,CASSTIGTGSNQPQHF
-,TRBV7-3,TRBD1,TRBJ1-6,TGTGCCAGCAGTCAGGGGGGCGGTTCACCCCTCCACTTT,CASSQGGGSPLHF
-,TRBV5-4,-,TRBJ1-5,TGTGCCAGCAGCTTGGTCCCCGATAGCAATCAGCCCCAGCATTTT,CASSLVPDSNQPQHF
-,TRBV28,TRBD1,TRBJ1-5,TGTGCCAGCAGTGATACAGGGGGCCTGGGTCAGCCCCAGCATTTT,CASSDTGGLGQPQHF
-,TRBV6-1,-,TRBJ1-5,TGTGCCAGCAGGGACAGAGCTAATCAGCCCCAGCATTTT,CASRDRANQPQHF
-,TRBV5-1,-,TRBJ2-3,TGCGCCAGCAGCTTAAACGGGGGAATAACAGATACGCAGTATTTT,CASSLNGGITDTQYF
-,TRBV19,TRBD1,TRBJ2-7,TGTGCCAGTCGTCCCGGGACAGGGTTGGGGGAGCAGTACTTC,CASRPGTGLGEQYF
once,TRBV13,-,TRBJ2-5,TGTGCCAGCAGCTTACAACGGGGAGAGACCCAGTACTTC,CASSLQRGETQYF
-,TRBV5-1,TRBD2,TRBJ2-7,TGCGCCAGCAGCCTCCGGGGGACTAAGTACGAGGAGCAGTACTTC,CASSLRGTKYEEQYF
-,TRBV6-5,TRBD2,TRBJ2-7,TGTGCCAGCAGTTACAGGACTAGCGGGACTTACGAGCAGTACTTC,CASSYRTSGTYEQYF
once,TRBV28,TRBD1,TRBJ1-4,TGTGCCAGCAGTTTCAGGGGGCTAAACTTGAGAGAAAAACTGTTTTTT,CASSFRGLNLREKLFF
-,TRBV2,TRBD2,TRBJ2-5,TGTGCCAGCAGAGGGGGACTAGCGGGAGGATGGGAGACCCAGTACTTC,CASRGGLAGGWETQYF
-,TRBV5-1,TRBD1,TRBJ2-7,TGCGCCAGCAGCTTGGCCGGACAGGGGGTTCACGAGCAGTACTTC,CASSLAGQGVHEQYF
-,TRBV2,-,TRBJ2-2,TGTGCCAGCCGAGTGGAAGGGCTGCACACCGGGGAGCTGTTTTTT,CASRVEGLHTGELFF
-,TRBV28,-,TRBJ1-5,TGTGCCAGCAGTGTCAGGGGTTCTAGCAATCAGCCCCAGCATTTT,CASSVRGSSNQPQHF
once,TRBV7-9,-,TRBJ2-3,TGTGCCAGCAGCTTAGGGCTAGAGGCACTTATAGATACGCAGTATTTT,CASSLGLEALIDTQYF
-,TRBV5-1,-,TRBJ1-1,TGCGCCAGCAGCTTGGGAGGGGGGCTTAACACTGAAGCTTTCTTT,CASSLGGGLNTEAFF
-,TRBV7-9,TRBD1,TRBJ1-2,TGTGCCAGCAGCTCCGGGACAGGGGCAGGGGGCTACACCTTC,CASSSGTGAGGYTF
-,TRBV5-1,-,TRBJ1-5,TGCGCCAGCAGCTTGGGAGAGAGCAATCAGCCCCAGCATTTT,CASSLGESNQPQHF
-,TRBV6-6,TRBD1,TRBJ1-3,TGTGCCAGCAGTTCAGGGGGTTGGAGCTTTGGAAACACCATATATTTT,CASSSGGWSFGNTIYF
few,TRBV6-6,-,TRBJ2-2,TGTGCCAGCATCGACAGTGGGTATAACGGGGAGCTGTTTTTT,CASIDSGYNGELFF
-,TRBV29-1,-,TRBJ2-5,TGCAGCGTTGAAAGGGGGGCTGGGGAGACCCAGTACTTC,CSVERGAGETQYF